One and the same sample provided the 25 T cell receptor beta chains below, sequenced in a study of cytomegalovirus exposure and HLA in healthy donors. The PCR had 60 Vbeta and 13 Jbeta primers. Assay used: immunoSEQ multiplex PCR; TCRdb lists only in-frame clones, some missing. The sample has 120,000 to 150,000 clones, 73% seen once. Specimen: PBMCs. The source of these receptors is a human donor in good health.

The chain couples TRBV28 to TRBJ1-4; possibly TRBD1 for D (6 bases). Germline assignment: CDR1 MDHEN and CDR2 SYDVKM. Trimming removed 1 base at V and 6 bases at J, with 12 bases between. CDR3 length: 15 residues. CDR3 protein: CASSLSRGWYEKLFF. The CDR3 DNA follows: TGTGCCAGCAGTTTATCCAGGGGCTGGTATGAAAAACTGTTTTTT.

This sequence joins TRBV30 and TRBJ1-2; TRBD1 might be the D (6 bases). Germline CDR1 and CDR2: GTSNPN and SVGIG (reference sequence). The CDR3 extends over 15 amino acids. Trimming cost V 3 bases and J 0 bases, with 14 bases left between them. The CDR3 spells CAWRRDRSTNYGYTF. In DNA form, the CDR3 reads TGTGCCTGGAGAAGAGACAGGTCAACTAACTATGGCTACACCTTC. The full variable domain, with the rest looked up from reference TRBV30 and TRBJ1-2, is SQTIHQWPATLVQPVGSPLSLECTVEGTSNPNLYWYRQAAGRGLQLLFYSVGIGQISSEVPQNLSASRPQDRQFILSSKKLLLSDSGFYLCAWRRDRSTNYGYTFGSGTRLTVV.

The V gene is TRBV6-1, the J gene TRBJ2-2; possibly TRBD2 for D (6 bases). CDR1 is MNHNS, CDR2 SASEGT, per germline. V lost 8 bases and J lost 6, with 13 bases in between. The CDR3 is made up of 13 amino acids. This CDR3 reads CASGSREAGELFF. Written as DNA, the CDR3 is TGTGCCAGCGGGAGTAGGGAGGCCGGGGAGCTGTTTTTT.

The table lists this clone with a few counts. The chain links TRBV19 to TRBJ1-1; 7 bases align to TRBD1. The CDR3 is 13 amino acids. The V gene end was trimmed by 8 bases and the J gene end by 0 bases; junction bases not matched to a gene: 3. Germline CDR1 reads LNHDA; CDR2 reads SQIVND (reference sequence). CDR3 sequence (DNA): TGTGCCAGTGGGGACAGTTTGAACACTGAAGCTTTCTTT. Protein sequence: CASGDSLNTEAFF.

CDR3 residues: CASSLQGAREQYF. CDR3 DNA sequence: TGCGCCAGCAGCTTACAGGGGGCGCGTGAGCAGTACTTC. The V call is TRBV5-1, the J call TRBJ2-7, with 9 bases lining up with TRBD1. Germline values: CDR1 SGHRS, CDR2 YFSETQ. This CDR3 region has 13 residues. The V and J ends lost 2 bases and 7 bases, in that order; junction bases with no gene match: 4. Complete variable domain (other parts from reference TRBV5-1 and TRBJ2-7): KAGVTQTPRYLIKTRGQQVTLSCSPISGHRSVSWYQQTPGQGLQFLFEYFSETQRNKGNFPGRFSGRQFSNSRSEMNVSTLELGDSALYLCASSLQGAREQYFGPGTRLTVT.

This clone has a handful of counts. The rearrangement uses TRBV5-6 and TRBJ2-7, with D possibly being TRBD2 (5 bases). Deletions cut 5 bases from V and 2 bases from J, with 11 bases between. There are 13 residues in the CDR3. Germline V gives CDR1 SGHDT, CDR2 YYEEEE. CDR3 in DNA: TGTGCCAGCAGGTCGTGGGGAGCCTACGAGCAGTACTTC. Its translation is CASRSWGAYEQYF.

The rearrangement uses TRBV4-1 and TRBJ1-2, with TRBD1 as a possible D gene (5 bases). CDR3 length: 15 residues. V was trimmed by 1 base and J by 5 bases, leaving 14 bases between them. Germline assignment: CDR1 MGHRA and CDR2 YSYEKL. CDR3 DNA: TGCGCCAGCAGCCAAGGGCGAGGAGGGGCGTATGGCTACACCTTC. This translates into CASSQGRGGAYGYTF.

The CDR3 DNA sequence: TGTGCCAGCAGCTTATCAAGAATTGGGAGCGGGGAGCTGTTTTTT. It yields the protein CASSLSRIGSGELFF. This chain uses TRBV7-8 with TRBJ2-2; possible D gene TRBD2, 5 bases. V was cut by 2 bases and J by 7 bases, with 14 bases left in between. The CDR3 has 15 residues. The V gene's germline CDR1 is SGHVS and CDR2 FQNEAQ. Drawing the rest from reference TRBV7-8 and TRBJ2-2, the complete variable domain is GAGVSQSPRYKVAKRGQDVALRCDPISGHVSLFWYQQALGQGPEFLTYFQNEAQLDKSGLPSDRFFAERPEGSVSTLKIQRTQQEDSAVYLCASSLSRIGSGELFFGEGSRLTVL.

The chain carries TRBV27 and TRBJ1-2, with D possibly matching TRBD1 (6 bases). V dropped 0 bases and J dropped 6 bases, with 8 bases sitting between them. Germline V lookup: CDR1 MNHEY, CDR2 SMNVEV (reference sequence). The CDR3 consists of 13 residues. The CDR3 sequence: CASSLSQGNGYTF. Written as DNA, the CDR3 is TGTGCCAGCAGTTTATCGCAGGGGAATGGCTACACCTTC.

The V call is TRBV19, the J call TRBJ2-5, with TRBD1 matching over 7 bases. Per germline, CDR1 LNHDA and CDR2 SQIVND (reference sequence). The CDR3 covers 13 residues. The trim removed 8 bases at V and 4 bases at J, leaving 7 bases unmatched. DNA of the CDR3: TGTGCCAGTGGAACAGGGGCAAGAGAGACCCAGTACTTC. This translates into CASGTGARETQYF.

The rearrangement uses TRBV9 and TRBJ1-2; unclear D gene. Germline lookup yields CDR1 SGDLS and CDR2 YYNGEE. Trimming took off 4 bases at V and 7 bases at J, with 17 bases between the two ends. The CDR3 loop spans 14 amino acids. The CDR3 nucleotides read TGTGCCAGCAGCAAGTTTGGGGAGAGACGTGGCTACACCTTC. Encoded protein: CASSKFGERRGYTF. The full variable domain, with the rest looked up from reference TRBV9 and TRBJ1-2, is DSGVTQTPKHLITATGQRVTLRCSPRSGDLSVYWYQQSLDQGLQFLIQYYNGEERAKGNILERFSAQQFPDLHSELNLSSLELGDSALYFCASSKFGERRGYTFGSGTRLTVV.

A note on this clone: At one of its ends the junction is not consistent with the germline gene, which may arise from a read error. This chain uses TRBV4-2 with TRBJ1-5, with 7 bases lining up with TRBD1. Germline CDR1 LGHNA, CDR2 YNFKEQ. This CDR3 contains 11 residues. The CDR3, as DNA: TGTGCCGAGGAGGGGGCTCAGTCCCAGCATTTT. This encodes CAEEGAQSQHF.

This clone is a singleton in its sample. The chain is built from TRBV7-9 and TRBJ1-6; 11 bases line up with TRBD1. V lost 5 bases to trimming and J lost 11 bases; unmatched junction nucleotides: 14. This CDR3 spans 17 amino acids. CDR1 is SEHNR, CDR2 FQNEAQ, per germline (reference sequence). The chain's CDR3 is CASSLDRGLQRFTPLHF. The CDR3 nucleotides read TGTGCCAGCAGCCTGGACAGGGGGCTCCAAAGGTTTACACCCCTCCACTTT.

A single count supports this clone. The chain uses TRBV7-9 and TRBJ1-5; 7 bases align to TRBD1. CDR1 SEHNR and CDR2 FQNEAQ come from the germline V gene (reference sequence). The CDR3 is 15 residues long. The V and J ends lost 5 bases and 0 bases, in that order; junction bases with no gene match: 4. The CDR3: CASSTDRASNQPQHF. CDR3 coding DNA: TGTGCCAGCAGCACTGACAGGGCTAGCAATCAGCCCCAGCATTTT.

The rearrangement uses TRBV6-1 and TRBJ1-2; D uncertain. This CDR3 has 13 residues. The ends were cut back, 6 bases at V and 0 bases at J, with 8 bases in the middle. CDR1 is MNHNS, CDR2 SASEGT, per germline. CDR3 protein: CASRQNANYGYTF. DNA of the CDR3: TGTGCCAGCAGACAGAATGCTAACTATGGCTACACCTTC.

This clone was counted between two and nine times. The rearrangement uses TRBV18 and TRBJ2-7; 8 nucleotides agree with TRBD1. Trimming cost V 3 bases and J 0 bases; bases outside gene matches: 4. CDR3 length: 15 residues. In germline, CDR1 is KGHSH, CDR2 LQKENI. The CDR3, as DNA: TGTGCCAGCTCACCCACCGGGACAGGCTCCTACGAGCAGTACTTC. Translating it yields CASSPTGTGSYEQYF.

The CDR3 region has the DNA TGTGCCAGCAGTTTATGGGCGGGGGGTTGGCCCCAGCATTTT. Translation: CASSLWAGGWPQHF. V and J are TRBV27 and TRBJ1-5, with D perhaps matching TRBD1 (5 bases). Trimming took 1 base from V and 9 from J, leaving 13 bases between them. Germline V lookup: CDR1 MNHEY, CDR2 SMNVEV (reference sequence). The CDR3 consists of 14 residues.

V usage is TRBV5-1 and J usage is TRBJ2-7, with D tentatively TRBD1 (5 bases). Germline V gene lookup returns CDR1 SGHRS and CDR2 YFSETQ. This CDR3 contains 14 residues. V lost 0 bases and J lost 6, with 13 bases in between. For the CDR3, the DNA is TGCGCCAGCAGCTTGGGACAGAGACTTGGCGAGCAGTACTTC. Translation gives CASSLGQRLGEQYF. Supplemented by reference TRBV5-1 and TRBJ2-7, the full variable domain reads KAGVTQTPRYLIKTRGQQVTLSCSPISGHRSVSWYQQTPGQGLQFLFEYFSETQRNKGNFPGRFSGRQFSNSRSEMNVSTLELGDSALYLCASSLGQRLGEQYFGPGTRLTVT.

This chain links TRBV6-5 with TRBJ2-5; 7 positions match TRBD2. Germline lookup yields CDR1 MNHEY and CDR2 SVGAGI. V dropped 6 bases and J dropped 4; count of bases not matched to a gene: 8. CDR3 length: 14 amino acids. The CDR3 loop is CASRNDWGGETQYF. CDR3 nucleotides: TGTGCCAGCAGGAATGATTGGGGGGGAGAGACCCAGTACTTC.

The chain couples TRBV10-2 to TRBJ1-2; D is undetermined. Trimming removed 6 bases from V and 2 bases from J, with 13 bases in between. This CDR3 comprises 14 residues. Germline V gene sequence: CDR1 WSHSY, CDR2 SAAADI. The CDR3 sequence: CASRRGAGNYGYTF. For the CDR3, the DNA is TGCGCCAGCAGACGAGGAGCTGGGAACTATGGCTACACCTTC.

The chain links TRBV28 to TRBJ2-7; D is perhaps TRBD1 (6 bases). Trimming removed 7 bases at V and 5 bases at J, with 9 bases between. CDR1 MDHEN and CDR2 SYDVKM come from the germline V gene. This CDR3 is built from 11 residues. Here the CDR3 reads CASNREHEQYF. DNA of the CDR3: TGTGCCAGCAACAGGGAACACGAGCAGTACTTC. Variable domain in full (rest from reference TRBV28 and TRBJ2-7): DVKVTQSSRYLVKRTGEKVFLECVQDMDHENMFWYRQDPGLGLRLIYFSYDVKMKEKGDIPEGYSVSREKKERFSLILESASTNQTSMYLCASNREHEQYFGPGTRLTVT.

This chain links TRBV6-5 with TRBJ1-1; TRBD1 matches 7 bases. Germline assignment: CDR1 MNHEY and CDR2 SVGAGI. V lost 2 bases and J lost 5; bases outside the gene matches: 2. CDR3 length: 13 amino acids. DNA for the CDR3: TGTGCCAGCAGTTACCCACAGGGGACTGAAGCTTTCTTT. Protein product: CASSYPQGTEAFF.

This clone was observed a single time. A read error may produce the germline difference seen at one junction end. CDR3 amino acids: CASSMGQRDRVGF. The CDR3 DNA reads as TGTGCCAGTAGTATGGGTCAACGGGACAGGGTCGGTTTT. The chain couples TRBV19 to TRBJ1-5; 9 bases align to TRBD1. This CDR3 is built from 13 residues. The germline CDR1 and CDR2 sequences are LNHDA and SQIVND (reference sequence).

The CDR3 is CASSPPDRPSTNYGYTF. Here the CDR3 DNA reads TGTGCCAGCTCACCGCCCGACAGACCCTCAACTAACTATGGCTACACCTTC. The chain recombines TRBV18 with TRBJ1-2, with D possibly TRBD1 on 5 matching bases. V was pared by 3 bases and J by 0 bases, with 17 bases between. CDR1 KGHSH and CDR2 LQKENI come from the germline V gene. The CDR3 consists of 17 residues. The full variable domain, completed using reference TRBV18 and TRBJ1-2, is NAGVMQNPRHLVRRRGQEARLRCSPMKGHSHVYWYRQLPEEGLKFMVYLQKENIIDESGMPKERFSAEFPKEGPSILRIQQVVRGDSAAYFCASSPPDRPSTNYGYTFGSGTRLTVV.

CDR3 coding DNA: TGTGCCAGCAGTTGGACTAGCGGAGAGACCCAGTACTTC. It specifies CASSWTSGETQYF. The chain employs TRBV7-9 and TRBJ2-5; 10 bases map to TRBD2. From germline, CDR1 is SEHNR and CDR2 FQNEAQ (reference sequence). V gave up 6 bases and J gave up 4 bases; unmatched junction bases: 2. The CDR3 sequence is 13 residues long.